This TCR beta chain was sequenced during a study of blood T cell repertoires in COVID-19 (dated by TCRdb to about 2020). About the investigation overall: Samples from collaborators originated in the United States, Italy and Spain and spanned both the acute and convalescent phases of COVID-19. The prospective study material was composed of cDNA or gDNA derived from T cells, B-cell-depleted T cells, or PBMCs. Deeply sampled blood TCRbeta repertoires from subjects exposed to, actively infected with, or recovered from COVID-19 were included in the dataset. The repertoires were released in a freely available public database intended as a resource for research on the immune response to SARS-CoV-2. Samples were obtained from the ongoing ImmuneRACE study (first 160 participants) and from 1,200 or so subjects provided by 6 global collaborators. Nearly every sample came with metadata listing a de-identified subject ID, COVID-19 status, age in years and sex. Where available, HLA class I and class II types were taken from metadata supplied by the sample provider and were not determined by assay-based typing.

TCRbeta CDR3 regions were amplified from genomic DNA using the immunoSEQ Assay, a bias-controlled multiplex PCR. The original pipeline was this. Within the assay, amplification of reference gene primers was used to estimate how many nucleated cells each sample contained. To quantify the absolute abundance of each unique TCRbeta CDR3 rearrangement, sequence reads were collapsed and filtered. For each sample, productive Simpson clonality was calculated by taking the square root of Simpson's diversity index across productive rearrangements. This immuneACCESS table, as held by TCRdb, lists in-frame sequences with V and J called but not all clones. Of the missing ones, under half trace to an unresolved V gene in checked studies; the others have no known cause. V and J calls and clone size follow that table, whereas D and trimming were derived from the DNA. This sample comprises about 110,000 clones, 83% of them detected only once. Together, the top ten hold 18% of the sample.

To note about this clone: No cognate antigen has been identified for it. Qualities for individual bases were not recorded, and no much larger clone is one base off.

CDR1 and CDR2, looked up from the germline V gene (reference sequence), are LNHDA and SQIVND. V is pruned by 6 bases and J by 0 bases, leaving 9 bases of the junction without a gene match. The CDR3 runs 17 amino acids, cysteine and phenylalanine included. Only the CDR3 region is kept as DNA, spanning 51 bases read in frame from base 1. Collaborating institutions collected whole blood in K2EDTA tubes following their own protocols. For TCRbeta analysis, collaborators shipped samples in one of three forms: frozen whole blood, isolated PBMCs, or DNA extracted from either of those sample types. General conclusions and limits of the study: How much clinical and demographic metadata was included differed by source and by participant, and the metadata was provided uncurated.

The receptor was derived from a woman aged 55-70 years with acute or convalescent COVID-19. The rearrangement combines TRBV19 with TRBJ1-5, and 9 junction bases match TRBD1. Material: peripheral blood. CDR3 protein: CASRADRGGLSNQPQHF. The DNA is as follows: TGTGCCAGTAGAGCCGACAGGGGGGGTCTTAGCAATCAGCCCCAGCATTTT.